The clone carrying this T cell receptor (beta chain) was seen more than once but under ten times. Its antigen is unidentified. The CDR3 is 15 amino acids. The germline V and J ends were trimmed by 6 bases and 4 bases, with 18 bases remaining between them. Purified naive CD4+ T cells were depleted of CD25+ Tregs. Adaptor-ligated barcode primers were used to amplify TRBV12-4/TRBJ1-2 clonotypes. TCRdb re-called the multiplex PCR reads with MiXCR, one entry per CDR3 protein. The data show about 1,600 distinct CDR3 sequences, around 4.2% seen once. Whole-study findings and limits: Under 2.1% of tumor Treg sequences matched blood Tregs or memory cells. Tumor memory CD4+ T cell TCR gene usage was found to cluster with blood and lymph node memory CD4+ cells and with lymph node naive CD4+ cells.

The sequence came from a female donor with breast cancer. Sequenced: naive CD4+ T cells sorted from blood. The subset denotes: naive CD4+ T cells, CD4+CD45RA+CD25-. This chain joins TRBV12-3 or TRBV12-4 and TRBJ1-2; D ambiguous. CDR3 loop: CASSRLQSAGYGYTF. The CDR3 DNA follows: TGTGCCAGCAGCAGATTACAGTCTGCGGGCTATGGCTACACCTTC.